This is a list of T cell receptor beta chains from one sample in a study of tumor-infiltrating lymphocytes in localized non-small cell lung cancer. TCRdb's table, derived via immunoSEQ multiplex PCR, lists solely in-frame clones and lacks some. The repertoire holds 25,000 to 35,000 clones, with approximately 85% as singletons. Sequencing was carried out using lung tumor tissue. These receptors all come from a human donor with non-small cell lung cancer. The CDR3 runs from the conserved cysteine through the conserved F or W. Fields, in order: CDR3 protein, clone size, V gene. Clone size is stated in some rows and not others, as once, few, many or a class when expanded.

CDR3: CASSLRGGGLTGELFF
size: .
V: TRBV9

CDR3: CASRAGTDTDTQYF
size: .
V: TRBV5-4

CDR3: CASSLVRGVQNTIYF
size: .
V: TRBV11-2

CDR3: CASSPGQGGEQYF
size: .
V: TRBV7-7

CDR3: CSVDAGTQKTEAFF
size: .
V: TRBV29-1

CDR3: CASSLVSAPNEKLFF
size: .
V: TRBV5-1

CDR3: CASSSGLADTDTQYF
size: .
V: TRBV11-3

CDR3: CASSLEEGTQYF
size: .
V: TRBV7-2

CDR3: CASSVDWAGTDTQYF
size: .
V: TRBV5-1

CDR3: CASTSQAALRAFF
size: .
V: TRBV19

CDR3: CASSRSGGRYTF
size: once
V: TRBV18

CDR3: CSRREGPAGAQHF
size: .
V: TRBV29-1

CDR3: CASSTDRNTEAFF
size: .
V: TRBV7-6

CDR3: CASSMPPRGRGSVKLFF
size: .
V: TRBV19

CDR3: CSVGSSRDRYTDTQYF
size: .
V: TRBV29-1

CDR3: CASSLVGAIGYEQYF
size: .
V: TRBV7-9

CDR3: CASSLEFVSGTGEQYF
size: .
V: TRBV7-2

CDR3: CASSEGTGENTQYF
size: .
V: TRBV6-4

CDR3: CASSPGGYYGYTF
size: .
V: TRBV6-5

CDR3: CASTRSGTTSTDTQYF
size: .
V: TRBV7-2

CDR3: CASSPSGNSNQPQHF
size: .
V: TRBV7-9

CDR3: CASSSKPYGYTF
size: .
V: TRBV28

CDR3: CASSPRLAGGLYNEQFF
size: .
V: TRBV11-2